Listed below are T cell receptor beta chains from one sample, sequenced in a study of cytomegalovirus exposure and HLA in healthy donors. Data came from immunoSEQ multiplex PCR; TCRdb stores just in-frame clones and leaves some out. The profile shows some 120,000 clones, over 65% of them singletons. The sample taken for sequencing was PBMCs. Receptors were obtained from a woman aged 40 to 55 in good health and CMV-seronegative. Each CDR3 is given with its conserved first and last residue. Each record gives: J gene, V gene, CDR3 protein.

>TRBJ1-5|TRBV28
CASSFLDRGDQPQHF
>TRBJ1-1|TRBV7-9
CASSADRNTEAFF
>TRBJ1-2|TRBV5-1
CASSLGQAKDYGYTF
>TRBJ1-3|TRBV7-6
CASSLGTGVGGNTIYF
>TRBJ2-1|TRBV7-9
CASSFDTALGGFF
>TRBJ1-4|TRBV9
CASSPGSTNEKLFF
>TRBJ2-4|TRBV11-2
CASSTRTGGVAKNSQYF
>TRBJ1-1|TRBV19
CASSILQEGTRNTEAFF
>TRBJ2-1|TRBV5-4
CASSPSLDEQFF
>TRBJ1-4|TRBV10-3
CAISESGAVEKLFF
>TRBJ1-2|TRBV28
CASSLGSPVGHGYTF
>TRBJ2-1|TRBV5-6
CASSLAGAGGSNEQFF